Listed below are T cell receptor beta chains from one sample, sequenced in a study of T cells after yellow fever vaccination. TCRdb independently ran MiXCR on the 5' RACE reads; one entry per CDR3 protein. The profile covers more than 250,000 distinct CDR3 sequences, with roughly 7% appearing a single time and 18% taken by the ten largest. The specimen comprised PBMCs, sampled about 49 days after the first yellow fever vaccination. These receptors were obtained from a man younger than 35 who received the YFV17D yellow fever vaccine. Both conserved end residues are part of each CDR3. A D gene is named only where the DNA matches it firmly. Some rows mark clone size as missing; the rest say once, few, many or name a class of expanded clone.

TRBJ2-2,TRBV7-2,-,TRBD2,TGTGCCAGCAGCGGTATAGGTCTAGCGGTCAGCGGGGAGCTGTTTTTT,CASSGIGLAVSGELFF
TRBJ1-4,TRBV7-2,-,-,TGTGCCAGCAGCTTCTCCGGGGCAACTAATGAAAAACTGTTTTTT,CASSFSGATNEKLFF
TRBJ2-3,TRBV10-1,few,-,TGCGCCAGCAGTGACAGGGCCCGTGATACGCAGTATTTT,CASSDRARDTQYF
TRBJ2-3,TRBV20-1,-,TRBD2,TGCAGTGCTAGAGATGTGCGCGGGGGGCTGGAAGATACGCAGTATTTT,CSARDVRGGLEDTQYF
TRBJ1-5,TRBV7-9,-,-,TGTGCCAGCACCCTGAATAGCAATCAGCCCCAGCATTTT,CASTLNSNQPQHF
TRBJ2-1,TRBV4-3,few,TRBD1,TGCGCCAGCAGCTACTACCCCGGGACAGGGAGGGATGAGCAGTTCTTC,CASSYYPGTGRDEQFF
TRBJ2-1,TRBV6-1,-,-,TGTGCCAGCAGTAGCGACCTTTCTTACAATGAGCAGTTCTTC,CASSSDLSYNEQFF
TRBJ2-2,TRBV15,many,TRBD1,TGTGCCACCAGCAGGGTGGTGACAGGGGGCACCGGGGAGCTGTTTTTT,CATSRVVTGGTGELFF
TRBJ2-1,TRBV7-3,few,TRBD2,TGTGCCAGCAGCACGGGGGGCTCCTACAATGAGCAGTTCTTC,CASSTGGSYNEQFF
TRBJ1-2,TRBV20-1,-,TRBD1,TGCAGTGGCCCGGGACAGGGGTTGAACTATGGCTACACCTTC,CSGPGQGLNYGYTF
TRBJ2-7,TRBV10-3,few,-,TGTGCCATCAGTGGGCCGGGCAGAAGCGGCGAGCAGTACTTC,CAISGPGRSGEQYF
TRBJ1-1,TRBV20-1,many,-,TGCAGTGCTAGCATGAACACTGAAGCTTTCTTT,CSASMNTEAFF
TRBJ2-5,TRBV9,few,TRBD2,TGTGCCAGCAGCGTAGGTCTTCTAGCGGGGGGGCAAGAGACCCAGTACTTC,CASSVGLLAGGQETQYF
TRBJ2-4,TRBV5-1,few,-,TGCGCCAGCAGCATATTAGCTTTCGGGGGCCTAGCCAAAAACATTCAGTACTTC,CASSILAFGGLAKNIQYF
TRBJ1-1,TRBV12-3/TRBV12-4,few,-,TGTGCCAGCAGCCGTTTCGGACACGGAGAGGACTCAATCATGAACACTGAAGCTTTCTTT,CASSRFGHGEDSIMNTEAFF
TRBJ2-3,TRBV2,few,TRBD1,TGTGCCAGGGATCACGCCTCGACAGGGTGGACAGATACGCAGTATTTT,CARDHASTGWTDTQYF
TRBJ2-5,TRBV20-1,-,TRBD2,TGCAGTGCTAGACTAGCGGGAGTTAGGGTCGAGACCCAGTACTTC,CSARLAGVRVETQYF
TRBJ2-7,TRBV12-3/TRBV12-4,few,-,TGTGCCAGCAACACCCTGGCCCTCTACGAGCAGTACTTC,CASNTLALYEQYF
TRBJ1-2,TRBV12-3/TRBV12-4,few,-,TGTGCCAGCAGAGAGGGGAACTATGGCTACACCTTC,CASREGNYGYTF
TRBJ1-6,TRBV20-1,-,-,TGCAGTGCTAGACCGGCATCTTCCTTTTTTCCCCTCCACTTT,CSARPASSFFPLHF
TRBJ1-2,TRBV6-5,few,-,TGTGCCAGCAGTTTCCTGGGGGGCGCGGTTGGCTACACCTTC,CASSFLGGAVGYTF
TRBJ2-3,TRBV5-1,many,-,TGCGCCAGCAGCTTAGAGATGGATACGCAGTATTTT,CASSLEMDTQYF
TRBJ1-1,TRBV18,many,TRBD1,TGTGCCAGCTCACCCGGACAGGGTCGGACTGAAGCTTTCTTT,CASSPGQGRTEAFF
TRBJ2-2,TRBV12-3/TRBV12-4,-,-,TGTGCCAGCAGCTTAAGGACTCTGGAGGTCGGGGAGCTGTTTTTT,CASSLRTLEVGELFF
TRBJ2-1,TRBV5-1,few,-,TGCGCCAGCAGCTTGGGGGGGGACAGTCTGACCGTCAGCTCCTACAATGAGCAGTTCTTC,CASSLGGDSLTVSSYNEQFF
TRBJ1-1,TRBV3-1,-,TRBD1,TGTGCCAGCAGCCAGGGGACAGAGAACACTGAAGCTTTCTTT,CASSQGTENTEAFF
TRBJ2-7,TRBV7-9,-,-,TGTGCCAGCAGCTCCCGGGCCCGTCCGAGGGGCGAGCAGTACTTC,CASSSRARPRGEQYF
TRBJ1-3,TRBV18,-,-,TGTGCCAGCTCACCACCGACGGCTGGAAACACCATATATTTT,CASSPPTAGNTIYF
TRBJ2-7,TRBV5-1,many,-,TGCGCCAGCAGCTTGGGAGGGTTTGAGTCCTACGAGCAGTACTTC,CASSLGGFESYEQYF
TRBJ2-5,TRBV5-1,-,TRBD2,TGCGCCAGCAGCTTGGCCGGGACTAAACAAGAGACCCAGTACTTC,CASSLAGTKQETQYF
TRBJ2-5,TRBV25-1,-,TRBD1,TGTGCCAGCAGTGAATGGGACAGGGAAGAGACCCAGTACTTC,CASSEWDREETQYF
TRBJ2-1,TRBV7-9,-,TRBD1,TGTGCCAGCAGCTTACCCCACAGGGGGGTAGGGTATGAGCAGTTCTTC,CASSLPHRGVGYEQFF
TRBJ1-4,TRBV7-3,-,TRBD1,TGTGCCAGCAGCTTACTCACAGGGGAGGATGAAAAACTGTTTTTT,CASSLLTGEDEKLFF
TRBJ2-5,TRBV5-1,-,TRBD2,TGCGCCAGCAGCACGACTAGCGGGGTGTACCAAGAGACCCAGTACTTC,CASSTTSGVYQETQYF
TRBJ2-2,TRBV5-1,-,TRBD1,TGCGCCAGCAGCTTATCCGGACAGGGATCGACCGGGGAGCTGTTTTTT,CASSLSGQGSTGELFF
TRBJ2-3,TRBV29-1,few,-,TGCAGCGTTGAAGATGGCCTATTCCCGGATACGCAGTATTTT,CSVEDGLFPDTQYF
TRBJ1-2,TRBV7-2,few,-,TGTGCCAGCAGCCGATCAGGCCCTTATGGCTACACCTTC,CASSRSGPYGYTF
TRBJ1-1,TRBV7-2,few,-,TGTGCCAGCAGCTTAACCGAGGGAACTGAAGCTTTCTTT,CASSLTEGTEAFF
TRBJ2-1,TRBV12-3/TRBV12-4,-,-,TGTGCCAGCAGCTGGACTAGGGGGGGGGGCAATGAGCAGTTCTTC,CASSWTRGGGNEQFF
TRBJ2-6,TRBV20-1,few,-,TGCAGTGCTAGCCTCGCAGCTGGGGCCAACGTCCTGACTTTC,CSASLAAGANVLTF
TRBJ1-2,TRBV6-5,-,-,TGTGCCAGCAGTTACACCAACCGGGCCCTGAACTATGGCTACACCTTC,CASSYTNRALNYGYTF
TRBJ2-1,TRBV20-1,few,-,TGCAGTGCTAGCCACAGGGCTATCAATGAGCAGTTCTTC,CSASHRAINEQFF
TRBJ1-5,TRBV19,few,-,TGTGCCAGTAGTAGAGGGGTAGGTCAGCCCCAGCATTTT,CASSRGVGQPQHF
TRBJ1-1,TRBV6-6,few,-,TGTGCCAGCCTCTGGCAAGAGAACACTGAAGCTTTCTTT,CASLWQENTEAFF
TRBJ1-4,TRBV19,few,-,TGTGCCAGTAGTAACCTGTATGAAAAACTGTTTTTT,CASSNLYEKLFF
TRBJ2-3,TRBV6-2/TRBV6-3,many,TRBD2,TGTGCCAGCACTCACGGGCTAGCGGACACAGATACGCAGTATTTT,CASTHGLADTDTQYF
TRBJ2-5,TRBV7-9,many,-,TGTGCCAGCGCCTGGCAGGACCAGACCCAGTACTTC,CASAWQDQTQYF
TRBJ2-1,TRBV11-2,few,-,TGTGCCAGCAGCTTAGTGGGGGATGTCAATGAGCAGTTCTTC,CASSLVGDVNEQFF
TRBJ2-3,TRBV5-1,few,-,TGCGCCAGCTGGCAGGGGGGCTACACAGATACGCAGTATTTT,CASWQGGYTDTQYF
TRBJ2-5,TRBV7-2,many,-,TGTGCCAGCAGCTTAGACCTCCAGGGCCAGTACTTC,CASSLDLQGQYF
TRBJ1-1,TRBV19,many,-,TGTGCCAGTGAGATAGGTGGGGGCACTGAAGCTTTCTTT,CASEIGGGTEAFF
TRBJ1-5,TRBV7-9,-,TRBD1,TGTGCCAGCAGCTCGACAGGGGAGGATCAGCCCCAGCATTTT,CASSSTGEDQPQHF
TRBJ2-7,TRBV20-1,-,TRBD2,TGCAGTGCTCGAGCGGGGGGCCCCTCCTACGAGCAGTACTTC,CSARAGGPSYEQYF